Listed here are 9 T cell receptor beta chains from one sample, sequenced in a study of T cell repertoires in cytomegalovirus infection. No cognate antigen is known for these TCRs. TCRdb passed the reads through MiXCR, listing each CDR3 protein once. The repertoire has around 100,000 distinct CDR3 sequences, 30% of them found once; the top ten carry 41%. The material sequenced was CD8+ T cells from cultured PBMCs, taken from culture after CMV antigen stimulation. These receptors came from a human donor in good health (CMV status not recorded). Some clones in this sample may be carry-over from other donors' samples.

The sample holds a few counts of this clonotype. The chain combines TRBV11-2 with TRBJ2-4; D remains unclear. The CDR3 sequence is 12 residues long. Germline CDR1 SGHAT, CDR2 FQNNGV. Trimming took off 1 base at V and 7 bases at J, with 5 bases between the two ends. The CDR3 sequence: CASSLGLNIQYF. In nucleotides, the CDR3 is TGTGCCAGCAGCTTAGGGTTGAACATTCAGTACTTC.

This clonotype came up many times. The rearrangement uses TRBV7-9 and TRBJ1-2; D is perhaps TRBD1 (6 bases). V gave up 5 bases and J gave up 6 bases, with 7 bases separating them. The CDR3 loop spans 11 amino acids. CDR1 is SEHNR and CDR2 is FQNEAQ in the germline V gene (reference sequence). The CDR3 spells CASSTGHGYTF. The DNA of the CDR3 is TGTGCCAGCAGCACAGGGCATGGCTACACCTTC.

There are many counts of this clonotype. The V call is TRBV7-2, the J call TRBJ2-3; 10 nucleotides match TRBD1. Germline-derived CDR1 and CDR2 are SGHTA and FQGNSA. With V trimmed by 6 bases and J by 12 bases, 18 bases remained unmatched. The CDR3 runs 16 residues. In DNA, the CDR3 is TGTGCCAGCAGTTCGCCGGGACAGGGGAGAGAAATTGTACAGTATTTT. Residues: CASSSPGQGREIVQYF.

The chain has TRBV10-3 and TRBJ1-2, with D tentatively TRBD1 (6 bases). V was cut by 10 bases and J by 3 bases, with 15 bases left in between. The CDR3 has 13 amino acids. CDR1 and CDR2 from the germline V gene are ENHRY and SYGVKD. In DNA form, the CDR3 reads TGTGCCACAAAAGGGGGGCGCGACTATGGCTACACCTTC. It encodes CATKGGRDYGYTF.

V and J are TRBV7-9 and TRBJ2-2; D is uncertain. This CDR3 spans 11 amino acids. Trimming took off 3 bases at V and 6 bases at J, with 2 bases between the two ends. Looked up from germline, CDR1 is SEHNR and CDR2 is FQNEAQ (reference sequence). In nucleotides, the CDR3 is TGTGCCAGCAGCTTCGCCGGGGAGCTGTTTTTT. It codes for CASSFAGELFF. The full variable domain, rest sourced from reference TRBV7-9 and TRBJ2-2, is DTGVSQNPRHKITKRGQNVTFRCDPISEHNRLYWYRQTLGQGPEFLTYFQNEAQLEKSRLLSDRFSAERPKGSFSTLEIQRTEQGDSAMYLCASSFAGELFFGEGSRLTVL.

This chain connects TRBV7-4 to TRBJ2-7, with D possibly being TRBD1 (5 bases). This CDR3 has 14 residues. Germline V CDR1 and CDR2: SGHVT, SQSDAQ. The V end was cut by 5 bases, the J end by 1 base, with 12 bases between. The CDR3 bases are TGTGCCAGCAGCCCCCCCCAGGGATCCTACGAGCAGTACTTC. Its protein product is CASSPPQGSYEQYF.

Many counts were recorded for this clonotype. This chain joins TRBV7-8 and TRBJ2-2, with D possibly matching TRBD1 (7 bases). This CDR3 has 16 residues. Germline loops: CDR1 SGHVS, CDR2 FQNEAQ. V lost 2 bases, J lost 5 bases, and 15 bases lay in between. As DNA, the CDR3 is TGTGCCAGCAGCTTAAGGGGGGACAGAAAAACCGGGGAGCTGTTTTTT. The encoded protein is CASSLRGDRKTGELFF. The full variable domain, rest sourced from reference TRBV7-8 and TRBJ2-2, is GAGVSQSPRYKVAKRGQDVALRCDPISGHVSLFWYQQALGQGPEFLTYFQNEAQLDKSGLPSDRFFAERPEGSVSTLKIQRTQQEDSAVYLCASSLRGDRKTGELFFGEGSRLTVL.

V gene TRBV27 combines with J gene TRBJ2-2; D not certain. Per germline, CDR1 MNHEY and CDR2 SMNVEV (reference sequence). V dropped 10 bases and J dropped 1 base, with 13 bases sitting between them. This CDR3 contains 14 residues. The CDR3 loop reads CATRTALNTGELFF. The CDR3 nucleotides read TGTGCCACCAGAACAGCCCTGAACACCGGGGAGCTGTTTTTT.

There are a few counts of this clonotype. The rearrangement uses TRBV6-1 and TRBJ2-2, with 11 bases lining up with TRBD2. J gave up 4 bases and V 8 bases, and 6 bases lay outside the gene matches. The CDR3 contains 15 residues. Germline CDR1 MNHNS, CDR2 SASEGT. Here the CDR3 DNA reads TGTGCCAGCGGCGGACTAGCGGGTACCACCGGGGAGCTGTTTTTT. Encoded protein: CASGGLAGTTGELFF.